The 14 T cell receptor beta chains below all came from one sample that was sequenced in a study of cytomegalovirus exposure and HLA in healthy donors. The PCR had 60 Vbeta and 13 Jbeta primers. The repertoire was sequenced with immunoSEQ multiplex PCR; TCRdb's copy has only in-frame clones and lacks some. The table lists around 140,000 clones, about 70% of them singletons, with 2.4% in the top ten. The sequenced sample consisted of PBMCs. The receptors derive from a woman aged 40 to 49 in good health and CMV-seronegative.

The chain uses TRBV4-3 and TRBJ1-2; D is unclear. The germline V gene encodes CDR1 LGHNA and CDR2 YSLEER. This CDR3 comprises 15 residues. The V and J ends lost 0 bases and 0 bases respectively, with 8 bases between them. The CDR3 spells CASSQDDNPNYGYTF. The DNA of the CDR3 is TGCGCCAGCAGCCAAGATGACAACCCTAACTATGGCTACACCTTC.

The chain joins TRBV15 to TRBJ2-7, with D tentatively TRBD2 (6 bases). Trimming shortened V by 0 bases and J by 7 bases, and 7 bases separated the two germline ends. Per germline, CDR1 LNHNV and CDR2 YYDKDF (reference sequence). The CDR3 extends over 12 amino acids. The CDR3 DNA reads TGTGCCACCAGCAGAGAAAGCGGGGAGCAGTACTTC. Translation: CATSRESGEQYF.

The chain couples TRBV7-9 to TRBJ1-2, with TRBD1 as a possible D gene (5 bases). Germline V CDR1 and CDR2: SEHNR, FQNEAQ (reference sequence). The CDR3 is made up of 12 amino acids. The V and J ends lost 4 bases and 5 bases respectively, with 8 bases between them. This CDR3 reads CASSSGGYGYTF. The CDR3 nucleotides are TGTGCCAGCAGCTCCGGGGGTTATGGCTACACCTTC.

CDR3 protein: CASNANNLQETQYF. DNA for the CDR3: TGTGCCAGCAATGCTAATAATCTCCAAGAGACCCAGTACTTC. This chain links TRBV6-1 with TRBJ2-5; no clear D. The CDR3 sequence is 14 residues long. V was trimmed by 7 bases and J by 1 base, leaving 13 bases between them. The V gene's germline CDR1 is MNHNS and CDR2 SASEGT.

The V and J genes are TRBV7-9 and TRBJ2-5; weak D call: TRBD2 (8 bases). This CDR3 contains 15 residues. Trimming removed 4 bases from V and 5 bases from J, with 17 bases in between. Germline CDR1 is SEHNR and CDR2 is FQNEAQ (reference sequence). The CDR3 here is CASSSGLGGRETQYF. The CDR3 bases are TGTGCCAGCAGCTCGGGACTAGGGGGCAGGGAGACCCAGTACTTC.

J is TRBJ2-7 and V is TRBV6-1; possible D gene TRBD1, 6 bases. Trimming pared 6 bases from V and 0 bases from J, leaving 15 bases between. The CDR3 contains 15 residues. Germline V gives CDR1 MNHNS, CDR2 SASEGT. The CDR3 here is CASRLIVDSSYEQYF. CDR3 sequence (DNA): TGTGCCAGCAGGCTTATAGTGGACAGCTCCTACGAGCAGTACTTC.

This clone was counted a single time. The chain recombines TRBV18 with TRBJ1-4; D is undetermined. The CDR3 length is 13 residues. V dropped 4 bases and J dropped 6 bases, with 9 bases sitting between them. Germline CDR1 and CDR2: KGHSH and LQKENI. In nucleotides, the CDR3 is TGTGCCAGCTCACTCGCAGCGCATGAAAAACTGTTTTTT. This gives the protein CASSLAAHEKLFF.

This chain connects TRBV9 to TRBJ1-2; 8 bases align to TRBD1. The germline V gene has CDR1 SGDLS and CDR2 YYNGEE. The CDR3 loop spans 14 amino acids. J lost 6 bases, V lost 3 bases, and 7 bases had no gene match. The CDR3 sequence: CASSGGQAKDGYTF. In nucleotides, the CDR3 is TGTGCCAGCAGCGGGGGACAGGCGAAAGATGGCTACACCTTC. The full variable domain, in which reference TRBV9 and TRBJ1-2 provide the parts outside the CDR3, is DSGVTQTPKHLITATGQRVTLRCSPRSGDLSVYWYQQSLDQGLQFLIQYYNGEERAKGNILERFSAQQFPDLHSELNLSSLELGDSALYFCASSGGQAKDGYTFGSGTRLTVV.

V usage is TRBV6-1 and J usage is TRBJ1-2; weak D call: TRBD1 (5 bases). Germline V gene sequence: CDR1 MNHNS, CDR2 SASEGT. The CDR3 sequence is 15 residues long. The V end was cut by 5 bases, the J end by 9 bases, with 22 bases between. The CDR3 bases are TGTGCCAGCAGTTTGGACCAGGGTGGGCGGGGAAGCTACACCTTC. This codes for CASSLDQGGRGSYTF.

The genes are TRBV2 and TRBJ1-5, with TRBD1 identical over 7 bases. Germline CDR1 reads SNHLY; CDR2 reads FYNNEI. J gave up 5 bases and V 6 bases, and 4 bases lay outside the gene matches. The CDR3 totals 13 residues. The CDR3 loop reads CASRKDRDQPQHF. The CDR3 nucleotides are TGTGCCAGCAGAAAAGACAGGGATCAGCCCCAGCATTTT.

The CDR3 sequence: CASSPWTGGGETQYF. DNA for the CDR3: TGCGCCAGCAGCCCATGGACAGGGGGCGGGGAGACCCAGTACTTC. This rearrangement joins TRBV5-1 to TRBJ2-5; 11 bases agree with TRBD1. Trimming cost V 4 bases and J 5 bases; bases outside gene matches: 7. This CDR3 is built from 15 residues. The germline V gene has CDR1 SGHRS and CDR2 YFSETQ.

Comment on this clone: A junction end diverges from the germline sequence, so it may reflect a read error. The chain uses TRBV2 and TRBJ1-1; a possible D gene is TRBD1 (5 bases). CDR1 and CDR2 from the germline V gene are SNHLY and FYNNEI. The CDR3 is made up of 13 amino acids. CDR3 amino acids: CASGGLPSVEDFF. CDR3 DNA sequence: TGTGCCAGCGGGGGACTTCCCTCGGTGGAAGATTTCTTT.

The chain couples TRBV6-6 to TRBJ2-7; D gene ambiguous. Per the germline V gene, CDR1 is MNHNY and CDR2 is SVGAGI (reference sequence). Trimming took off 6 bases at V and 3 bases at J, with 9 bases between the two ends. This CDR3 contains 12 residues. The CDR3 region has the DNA TGTGCCAGCAGCTCCTTAAACTACGAGCAGTACTTC. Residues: CASSSLNYEQYF.

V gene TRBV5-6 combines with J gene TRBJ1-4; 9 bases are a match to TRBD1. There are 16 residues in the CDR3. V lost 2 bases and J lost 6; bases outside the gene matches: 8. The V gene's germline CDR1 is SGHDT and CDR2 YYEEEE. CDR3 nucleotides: TGTGCCAGCAGCTTTTGGGGACAGGGAAGGGATGAAAAACTGTTTTTT. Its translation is CASSFWGQGRDEKLFF.